This passage covers 21 T cell receptor beta chains from one sample sequenced in a study of beta chain features in type 1 diabetes (dated by TCRdb to between 2018 and 2020). Library preparation used the immunoSEQ multiplex PCR assay. The High Capacity cDNA Reverse Transcription Kit was used to reverse transcribe all of the isolated RNA, meaning that expressed TCRB transcripts were what got sequenced. TCRdb retrieved this table from immuneACCESS and kept in-frame rearrangements only. Not all clones are present; in checked studies, unresolved V genes account for under half, and no reason is known for the remainder. This sample lists a few hundred thousand clones; about 14% were detected once. The top ten constitute roughly 0.017% of the sample. Sequenced input: naive CD4+ T cells from blood. The cell subset or site label, as the study defines it: true naive CD4+ T cells. The receptors originated from a woman between 18 and 29 years old in good health.

The chain links TRBV30 to TRBJ2-5, with a possible D match to TRBD1 (6 bases). Looked up from germline, CDR1 is GTSNPN and CDR2 is SVGIG (reference sequence). The CDR3 sequence is 13 residues long. V was shortened by 0 bases and J by 6 bases, with 11 bases between the two germline ends. The CDR3 loop reads CAWSVGGAKTQYF. The CDR3 bases are TGTGCCTGGAGTGTAGGGGGAGCGAAGACCCAGTACTTC. The whole variable domain, remainder taken from reference TRBV30 and TRBJ2-5, is SQTIHQWPATLVQPVGSPLSLECTVEGTSNPNLYWYRQAAGRGLQLLFYSVGIGQISSEVPQNLSASRPQDRQFILSSKKLLLSDSGFYLCAWSVGGAKTQYFGPGTRLLVL.

This clone was seen a few times. V is TRBV5-1 and J is TRBJ2-5; D possibly corresponds to TRBD2 (6 bases). Between the trimmed V and J ends, which lost 6 bases and 3 bases, there was a span of 27 bases. The CDR3 consists of 18 residues. Germline V gene data show CDR1 as SGHRS and CDR2 as YFSETQ. The CDR3 bases are TGCGCCAGCACCTTACTCCCGGGAGTAGGCCCGGGAAAAGAGACCCAGTACTTC. Translation gives CASTLLPGVGPGKETQYF.

The chain employs TRBV18 and TRBJ2-3; the match to TRBD1 covers 8 bases. The CDR3 has 16 amino acids. The junction had 7 bases not matched to a gene; V was cut back by 3 bases and J by 2 bases. Germline V lookup: CDR1 KGHSH, CDR2 LQKENI. The CDR3 reads CASSPGTGILTDTQYF. The CDR3 bases are TGTGCCAGCTCACCCGGGACAGGCATTCTCACAGATACGCAGTATTTT.

This clone was seen a handful of times. The genes are TRBV7-6 and TRBJ2-6; 7 bases agree with TRBD1. Germline values: CDR1 SGHVS, CDR2 FNYEAQ. The V segment lost 5 bases and the J segment 3 bases; nucleotides outside the gene matches: 7. The CDR3 covers 16 residues. CDR3 sequence reads: CASSTQTGNGANVLTF. CDR3 nucleotide sequence: TGTGCCAGCAGCACCCAGACAGGGAATGGGGCCAACGTCCTGACTTTC.

This chain links TRBV18 with TRBJ2-1; maybe TRBD2 (5 bases). This CDR3 spans 14 amino acids. In germline, CDR1 is KGHSH, CDR2 LQKENI. Deletions cut 1 base from V and 5 bases from J, with 9 bases between. CDR3 residues: CASSPRPSNNEQFF. CDR3 DNA sequence: TGTGCCAGCTCACCACGTCCTAGCAACAATGAGCAGTTCTTC.

The genes are TRBV5-1 and TRBJ2-1, with TRBD1 matching 9 bases. The ends lost 4 bases at V and 9 bases at J; junction bases unmatched: 8. Germline V gives CDR1 SGHRS, CDR2 YFSETQ. The CDR3 extends over 14 amino acids. In DNA form, the CDR3 reads TGCGCCAGCAGCCCAAGGGACAGGGCGGGTGAGCAGTTCTTC. It specifies CASSPRDRAGEQFF.

This clone occurred a few times. The chain recombines TRBV7-9 with TRBJ2-5, with 11 bases matching TRBD1. The CDR3 is 15 amino acids. Germline CDR1 and CDR2: SEHNR and FQNEAQ (reference sequence). J gave up 4 bases and V 3 bases, and 4 bases lay outside the gene matches. CDR3 in DNA: TGTGCCAGCAGCTTCGGGACAGGGGGTCGAGAGACCCAGTACTTC. Translation gives CASSFGTGGRETQYF.

This clone was observed a single time. This chain connects TRBV6-1 to TRBJ2-5; tentatively, D is TRBD2 (5 bases). Looked up from germline, CDR1 is MNHNS and CDR2 is SASEGT. V gave up 5 bases and J gave up 0 bases, with 10 bases separating them. This CDR3 comprises 14 residues. The CDR3 loop is CASSRGLNQETQYF. The CDR3 DNA sequence: TGTGCCAGCAGTCGTGGACTGAACCAAGAGACCCAGTACTTC.

A word on this clone: This CDR3 is also generated by other DNA sequences in the sample. The gene calls are TRBV5-1 and TRBJ2-5; D is possibly TRBD2 (7 bases). V lost 5 bases to trimming and J lost 2 bases, with 10 bases between them. The CDR3 covers 13 residues. The germline V gene encodes CDR1 SGHRS and CDR2 YFSETQ. The CDR3 protein is CASRGGAQETQYF. CDR3 sequence (DNA): TGCGCCAGCAGAGGGGGGGCTCAAGAGACCCAGTACTTC.

In this sample, this clone turned up a few times. The rearrangement links TRBV7-3 to TRBJ2-2; the D gene is possibly TRBD2 (6 bases). V shed 6 bases and J shed 7 bases, with 15 bases lying between them. The germline V gene has CDR1 SGHTA and CDR2 FQGTGA. The CDR3 extends over 14 amino acids. The CDR3 nucleotides are TGTGCCAGCAGTCGATGGGGGGTTAACGGGGAGCTGTTTTTT. Translation gives CASSRWGVNGELFF.

This clone was seen only a few times. CDR3 in amino acids: CASSPGQDYGYTF. In DNA, the CDR3 is TGTGCCAGCAGCCCGGGACAGGACTATGGCTACACCTTC. The rearrangement links TRBV11-1 to TRBJ1-2; 8 bases align to TRBD1. The CDR3 covers 13 residues. Looked up from germline, CDR1 is SGHAT and CDR2 is FQDESV (reference sequence). J lost 3 bases, V lost 5 bases, and 2 bases had no gene match.

In its sample, this clone was seen a few times. The chain couples TRBV27 to TRBJ1-5, with 7 positions matching TRBD1. V lost 5 bases and J lost 0; bases outside the gene matches: 7. CDR1 and CDR2 from the germline V gene are MNHEY and SMNVEV (reference sequence). The CDR3 totals 16 residues. This chain's CDR3 is CASSLRTGVSNQPQHF. CDR3 in DNA: TGTGCCAGCAGTCTCAGGACAGGAGTTAGCAATCAGCCCCAGCATTTT.

This clone occurred a few times. The chain is built from TRBV7-9 and TRBJ2-7, with D possibly being TRBD1 (5 bases). The germline V gene has CDR1 SEHNR and CDR2 FQNEAQ (reference sequence). V dropped 7 bases and J dropped 3 bases, with 13 bases sitting between them. CDR3 length equals 13 residues. For the CDR3, the DNA is TGTGCCAGCACGGACACAGCGATCTACGAGCAGTACTTC. This encodes CASTDTAIYEQYF.

CDR3 bases: TGTGCCAGCAGCTTAGTGGCAGTTCAGGGCAATGAGCAGTTCTTC. Translated: CASSLVAVQGNEQFF. The V and J genes are TRBV11-2 and TRBJ2-1; TRBD1 might be the D (5 bases). This CDR3 is 15 amino acids long. Germline values: CDR1 SGHAT, CDR2 FQNNGV. Trimming left V 1 base short and J 6 bases short, with 13 bases between. The full variable domain, rest sourced from reference TRBV11-2 and TRBJ2-1, is EAGVAQSPRYKIIEKRQSVAFWCNPISGHATLYWYQQILGQGPKLLIQFQNNGVVDDSQLPKDRFSAERLKGVDSTLKIQPAKLEDSAVYLCASSLVAVQGNEQFFGPGTRLTVL.

The rearrangement uses TRBV4-1 and TRBJ1-2; 12 nucleotides align to TRBD1. Germline loops: CDR1 MGHRA, CDR2 YSYEKL. CDR3 length equals 16 residues. After removal of 0 bases from V and 4 bases from J, the junction contained 3 bases not matched to a gene. The CDR3 DNA reads TGCGCCAGCAGCCAAGAAGGGACAGGGGGCACCTATGGCTACACCTTC. This codes for CASSQEGTGGTYGYTF.

This clone occurred a few times. The chain has TRBV18 and TRBJ1-1; TRBD1 is a possible D gene (5 bases). The V and J ends lost 3 bases and 0 bases respectively, with 14 bases between them. There are 16 residues in the CDR3. Germline V lookup: CDR1 KGHSH, CDR2 LQKENI. DNA of the CDR3: TGTGCCAGCTCACCGCGGCCGACAGACATGAACACTGAAGCTTTCTTT. It translates to CASSPRPTDMNTEAFF.

This clone has more than one count but fewer than ten. The chain uses TRBV9 and TRBJ2-2; TRBD1 aligns across 7 bases. J was trimmed by 6 bases and V by 5 bases; bases with no gene match: 7. The CDR3 consists of 14 residues. The germline V gene encodes CDR1 SGDLS and CDR2 YYNGEE. In DNA, the CDR3 is TGTGCCAGCAGTTTTAACAGGGGTGCCGGGGAGCTGTTTTTT. Translating gives CASSFNRGAGELFF.

The table lists this clone with a few counts. This chain connects TRBV4-1 to TRBJ2-7; D perhaps matches TRBD1 (6 bases). The CDR3 sequence is 14 residues long. Germline V CDR1 and CDR2: MGHRA, YSYEKL. V gave up 4 bases and J gave up 5 bases, with 15 bases separating them. CDR3 sequence reads: CASSPPGERNEQYF. CDR3 nucleotides: TGCGCCAGCAGCCCCCCAGGGGAGCGTAACGAGCAGTACTTC.

This clone was detected only a few times. This rearrangement joins TRBV29-1 to TRBJ2-1; no definite D call. The ends were cut back, 6 bases at V and 6 bases at J, with 15 bases in the middle. This CDR3 has 13 residues. CDR1 and CDR2 from the germline V gene are SQVTM and ANQGSEA. In DNA, the CDR3 is TGCAGCGTCGACCGAGGAAGGCGCAATGAGCAGTTCTTC. Protein sequence: CSVDRGRRNEQFF.

The V gene is TRBV29-1, the J gene TRBJ1-4; 9 bases line up with TRBD1. J was trimmed by 9 bases and V by 2 bases; bases with no gene match: 4. This CDR3 contains 13 residues. Germline CDR1 is SQVTM and CDR2 is ANQGSEA. CDR3 loop: CSVERTGAQKLFF. DNA of the CDR3: TGCAGCGTTGAAAGGACAGGGGCGCAAAAACTGTTTTTT.

The J gene is TRBJ1-2, the V gene TRBV6-1; D remains unclear. Germline V CDR1 and CDR2: MNHNS, SASEGT. The CDR3 is 15 amino acids. Trimming removed 4 bases at V and 0 bases at J, with 12 bases between. CDR3 coding DNA: TGTGCCAGCAGTGTTATGACGGGAGCTAACTATGGCTACACCTTC. Translated, it gives CASSVMTGANYGYTF.